Listed below are T cell receptor beta chains from one sample, sequenced in a study of PD-1 blockade in classical Hodgkin lymphoma. Libraries were prepared by immunoSEQ multiplex PCR; TCRdb keeps only in-frame clonotypes and omits some of them. The sample contains about 22,000 clones, about 95% of which appear only once. Sequencing used peripheral blood mononuclear cells (PBMCs). The receptors originated from a human donor with classical Hodgkin lymphoma. The CDR3 runs from the conserved cysteine through the conserved F or W. Fields, in order: CDR3 length, V gene, J gene, D gene, clone size, CDR3 protein, CDR3 DNA. A D gene is named only where the DNA matches it firmly. Some rows mark clone size as missing; the rest say once, few, many or name a class of expanded clone.

16	TRBV18	TRBJ2-1	TRBD2	.	CASSPLSSGGANEQFF	TGTGCCAGCTCACCCCTCTCTAGCGGGGGGGCCAATGAGCAGTTCTTC
15	TRBV9	TRBJ2-1	.	.	CASSVGGGAWGEQFF	TGTGCCAGCAGCGTAGGTGGCGGGGCTTGGGGTGAGCAGTTCTTC
13	TRBV30	TRBJ1-5	.	.	CAWSRRGDQPQHF	TGTGCCTGGAGTCGAAGGGGCGATCAGCCCCAGCATTTT
13	TRBV4-3	TRBJ2-7	.	once	CASSQFRVSEQYF	TGCGCCAGCAGCCAGTTCCGGGTTTCCGAGCAGTACTTC
14	TRBV6-6	TRBJ2-4	TRBD2	.	CASASGLAKNIQYF	TGTGCCAGTGCTAGCGGTCTAGCCAAAAACATTCAGTACTTC
15	TRBV25-1	TRBJ2-5	.	once	CASSENSKAPETQYF	TGTGCCAGCAGTGAAAATAGCAAGGCCCCAGAGACCCAGTACTTC
16	TRBV9	TRBJ2-3	TRBD2	.	CASSSRTSSSTDTQYF	TGTGCCAGCAGCTCAAGGACTAGCTCTAGCACAGATACGCAGTATTTT
14	TRBV28	TRBJ1-4	.	once	CASSLYSYNEKLFF	TGTGCCAGCAGTTTGTACAGCTATAATGAAAAACTGTTTTTT
14	TRBV10-2	TRBJ2-7	TRBD1	.	CASNRDRVGYEQYF	TGCGCCAGCAACCGGGACAGGGTCGGCTACGAGCAGTACTTC
15	TRBV6-1	TRBJ2-7	TRBD1	.	CASSEAGQGSYEQYF	TGTGCCAGCAGTGAAGCGGGACAGGGCTCCTACGAGCAGTACTTC
17	TRBV4-3	TRBJ2-2	TRBD1	.	CASSQWGQGVNTGELFF	TGCGCCAGCAGCCAATGGGGACAGGGGGTAAACACCGGGGAGCTGTTTTTT
13	TRBV30	TRBJ1-1	.	.	CAWSSTGNTEAFF	TGTGCCTGGAGCTCGACAGGGAACACTGAAGCTTTCTTT
19	TRBV14	TRBJ1-2	TRBD1	.	CASSQWPRGQGPVNYGYTF	TGTGCCAGCAGCCAATGGCCTCGAGGACAGGGCCCCGTCAACTATGGCTACACCTTC
14	TRBV9	TRBJ2-7	TRBD2	.	CASSVGEGPYEQYF	TGTGCCAGCAGCGTAGGGGAGGGACCCTACGAGCAGTACTTC
14	TRBV29-1	TRBJ2-1	TRBD1	.	CSIMTGSSYNEQFF	TGCAGCATAATGACAGGGAGCTCCTACAATGAGCAGTTCTTC
13	TRBV7-9	TRBJ2-5	.	once	CASSLEAEETQYF	TGTGCCAGCAGCTTAGAGGCAGAAGAGACCCAGTACTTC
14	TRBV4-1	TRBJ1-1	.	.	CASSLGQTNTEAFF	TGCGCCAGCAGCCTCGGACAGACCAACACTGAAGCTTTCTTT
13	TRBV5-1	TRBJ1-3	.	.	CASSASLENTIYF	TGCGCCAGCAGCGCGAGCCTAGAGAACACCATATATTTT
15	TRBV4-1	TRBJ2-1	.	.	CASSQEGYGGREQFF	TGCGCCAGCAGCCAAGAAGGCTATGGGGGGAGGGAGCAGTTCTTC
15	TRBV6-6	TRBJ2-2	.	.	CASSQSSTNVGELFF	TGTGCCAGCAGCCAAAGTAGCACTAACGTCGGGGAGCTGTTTTTT
15	TRBV25-1	TRBJ2-1	.	.	CASSDRYSSYNEQFF	TGTGCCAGCAGTGATCGTTACAGCTCCTACAATGAGCAGTTCTTC
15	TRBV5-1	TRBJ2-2	.	.	CASSLERPGAGELFF	TGCGCCAGCAGCTTGGAACGCCCAGGGGCCGGGGAGCTGTTTTTT
15	TRBV6-1	TRBJ1-4	.	.	CASNLPDFRGGKTVF	TGTGCCAGCAACCTGCCCGATTTTAGAGGGGGAAAAACTGTTTTT
15	TRBV7-5	TRBJ2-7	.	.	CARSLSPQETYEQYF	TGTGCCAGAAGCTTAAGCCCCCAGGAAACCTACGAGCAGTACTTC
14	TRBV5-4	TRBJ2-7	TRBD1	.	CASSLARTGYEQYF	TGTGCCAGCAGCTTGGCTCGGACAGGGTACGAGCAGTACTTC
14	TRBV6-7	TRBJ1-1	.	.	CASRASGGREKAFF	TGTGCCAGCAGGGCGTCCGGGGGGCGCGAGAAAGCTTTCTTT
12	TRBV11-2	TRBJ2-1	.	.	CATGPAGNEQFF	TGTGCCACCGGACCTGCGGGCAATGAGCAGTTCTTC
15	TRBV6-4	TRBJ2-1	.	.	CASTQEGGSYNEQFF	TGTGCCAGCACCCAGGAGGGGGGCTCCTACAATGAGCAGTTCTTC